This TCR beta chain was observed in a study of blood T cell repertoires in COVID-19 (dated by TCRdb to the early 2020s). Regarding the complete study: Samples from collaborators originated in the United States, Italy and Spain and spanned both the acute and convalescent phases of COVID-19. The prospective study material was composed of cDNA or gDNA derived from T cells, B-cell-depleted T cells, or PBMCs. Deeply sampled blood TCRbeta repertoires from subjects exposed to, actively infected with, or recovered from COVID-19 were included in the dataset. The repertoires were released in a freely available public database intended as a resource for research on the immune response to SARS-CoV-2. The samples were drawn from two sources: the first 160 participants of the ongoing ImmuneRACE study, and 1,200 or so subjects contributed by 6 global collaborators. Sample metadata almost always included a de-identified subject ID, COVID-19 status, age in years and sex. HLA class I and class II types, where available, came from metadata supplied by the sample provider rather than from assay-based typing. Broader findings and caveats from the paper: How much clinical and demographic metadata was included differed by source and by participant, and the metadata was provided uncurated.

Each collaborating institution followed its own protocols to collect whole blood in K2EDTA tubes. Collaborator samples were shipped for TCRbeta analysis as frozen whole blood, isolated PBMCs, or DNA extracted from either sample type. TCRbeta CDR3 regions were amplified from genomic DNA using the immunoSEQ Assay, a bias-controlled multiplex PCR. In the paper's pipeline: The number of nucleated cells in each sample was estimated from the amplification of reference gene primers within the assay. To quantify the absolute abundance of each unique TCRbeta CDR3 rearrangement, sequence reads were collapsed and filtered. For each sample, productive Simpson clonality was calculated by taking the square root of Simpson's diversity index across productive rearrangements. TCRdb stores this immuneACCESS table with in-frame sequences only. Part of the clones is absent; in the studies checked, under half of the shortfall reflects unresolved V genes, and no reason is known for the rest. Clonal size and the V and J genes are those of that table, whereas D and trimming came from the DNA. Across this sample there are around 250,000 clones, with around 88% seen only once. The top ten constitute more than 6.5% of the sample.

The CDR3 goes from the cysteine to the phenylalanine over 13 residues. Only the CDR3 DNA stays, 39 bases, in frame from base 1. For CDR1 and CDR2, the germline V gene lists SGHNT and YENEEA. V is cut back by 5 bases and J by 6 bases, with 6 bases in the junction unmatched. Regarding this clone: Its specific antigen is unknown. No much larger clone exists at a distance of one base, and base qualities are not known.

The clonotype originates from a man aged 35 to 55 with active or convalescent COVID-19. This receptor chain uses TRBV11-3 and TRBJ2-7; 8 bases in the middle match TRBD2. The sequencing sample was made of peripheral blood. The DNA sequence is given as TGTGCCAGCAGCCCCCGGGAGGGGGGCGAGCAGTACTTC. The resulting protein is CASSPREGGEQYF.